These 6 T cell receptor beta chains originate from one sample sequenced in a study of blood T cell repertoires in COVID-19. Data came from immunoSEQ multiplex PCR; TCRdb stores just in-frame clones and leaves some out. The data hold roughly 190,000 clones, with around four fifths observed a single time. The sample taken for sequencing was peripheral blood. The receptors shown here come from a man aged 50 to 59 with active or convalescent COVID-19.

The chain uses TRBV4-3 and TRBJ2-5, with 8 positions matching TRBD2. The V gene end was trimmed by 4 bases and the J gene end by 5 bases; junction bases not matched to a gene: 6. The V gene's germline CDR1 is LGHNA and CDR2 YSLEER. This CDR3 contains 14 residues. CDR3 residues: CASSLGGAGETQYF. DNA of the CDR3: TGCGCCAGCAGCCTCGGGGGGGCCGGGGAGACCCAGTACTTC.

As DNA, the CDR3 is TGTGCCAGCGTGGACAGGAGAAGTGGAAACACCATATATTTT. It specifies CASVDRRSGNTIYF. The chain has TRBV28 and TRBJ1-3; 7 nucleotides match TRBD1. In germline, CDR1 is MDHEN, CDR2 SYDVKM. The junction had 7 bases not matched to a gene; V was cut back by 8 bases and J by 3 bases. The CDR3 runs to 14 residues.

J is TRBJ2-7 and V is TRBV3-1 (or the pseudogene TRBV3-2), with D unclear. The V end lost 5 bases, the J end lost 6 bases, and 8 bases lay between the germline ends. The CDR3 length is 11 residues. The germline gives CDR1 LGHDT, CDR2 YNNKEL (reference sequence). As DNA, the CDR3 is TGTGCCAGCAGCTCCGAGCGCGAGCAGTACTTC. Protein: CASSSEREQYF.

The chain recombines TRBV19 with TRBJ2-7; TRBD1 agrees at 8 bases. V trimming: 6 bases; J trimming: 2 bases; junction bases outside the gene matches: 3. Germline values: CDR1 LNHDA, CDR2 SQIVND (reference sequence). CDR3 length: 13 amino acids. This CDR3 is CASSDRGTYEQYF. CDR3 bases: TGTGCCAGTAGCGACAGGGGCACCTACGAGCAGTACTTC. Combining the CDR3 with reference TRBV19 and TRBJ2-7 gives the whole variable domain DGGITQSPKYLFRKEGQNVTLSCEQNLNHDAMYWYRQDPGQGLRLIYYSQIVNDFQKGDIAEGYSVSREKKESFPLTVTSAQKNPTAFYLCASSDRGTYEQYFGPGTRLTVT.

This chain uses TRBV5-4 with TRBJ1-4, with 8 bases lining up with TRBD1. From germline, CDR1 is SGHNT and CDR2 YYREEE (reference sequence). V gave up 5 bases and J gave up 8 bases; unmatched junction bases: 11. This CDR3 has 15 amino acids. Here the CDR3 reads CASRPQGAPREKLFF. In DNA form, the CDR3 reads TGTGCCAGCAGGCCTCAGGGGGCCCCTAGAGAAAAACTGTTTTTT.

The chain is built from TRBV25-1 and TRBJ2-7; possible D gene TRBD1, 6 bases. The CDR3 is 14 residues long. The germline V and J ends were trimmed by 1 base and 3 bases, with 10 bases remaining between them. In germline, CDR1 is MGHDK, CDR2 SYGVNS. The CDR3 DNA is TGTGCCAGCAGTGAATCCGGGACACACTACGAGCAGTACTTC. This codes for CASSESGTHYEQYF.